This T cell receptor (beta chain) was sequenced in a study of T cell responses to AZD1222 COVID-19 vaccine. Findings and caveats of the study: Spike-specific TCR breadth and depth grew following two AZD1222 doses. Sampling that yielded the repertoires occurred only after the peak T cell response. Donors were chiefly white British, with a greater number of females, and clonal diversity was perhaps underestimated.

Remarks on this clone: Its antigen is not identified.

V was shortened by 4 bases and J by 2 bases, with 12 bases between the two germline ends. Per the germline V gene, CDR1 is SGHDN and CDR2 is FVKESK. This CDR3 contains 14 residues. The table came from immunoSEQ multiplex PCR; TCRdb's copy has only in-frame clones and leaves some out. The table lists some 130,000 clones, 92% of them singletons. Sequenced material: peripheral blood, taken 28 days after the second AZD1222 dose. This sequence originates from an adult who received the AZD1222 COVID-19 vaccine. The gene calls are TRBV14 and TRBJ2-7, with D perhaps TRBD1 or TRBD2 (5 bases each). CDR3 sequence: CASSPRTGPYEQYF. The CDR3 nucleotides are TGTGCCAGCAGCCCCAGGACGGGACCCTACGAGCAGTACTTC. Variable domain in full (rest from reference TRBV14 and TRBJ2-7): EAGVTQFPSHSVIEKGQTVTLRCDPISGHDNLYWYRRVMGKEIKFLLHFVKESKQDESGMPNNRFLAERTGGTYSTLKVQPAELEDSGVYFCASSPRTGPYEQYFGPGTRLTVT.